The clone carrying this T cell receptor (beta chain) was counted ten times or more. Trimming took off 10 bases at V and 4 bases at J, with 18 bases between the two ends. The CDR3 runs to 14 residues. Germline values: CDR1 ENHRY, CDR2 SYGVKD. From the RT-PCR reads, TCRdb called clonotypes with MiXCR, one entry per CDR3 protein. This sample yields 200,000 to 300,000 distinct CDR3 sequences, of which more than 9% are seen a single time; 7.5% to 10% belongs to the top ten. This sample is part of a study of response to subunit inactivated influenza vaccine. The sample consisted of non-naive T cells sorted from PBMCs, taken approximately 15 days before vaccination. This TCR was sampled from a man in his fifties or sixties who received an inactivated influenza vaccine. V usage is TRBV10-3 and J usage is TRBJ2-3, with D hard to call. The CDR3 reads CANSPPENPDTQYF. CDR3 DNA sequence: TGTGCCAACTCCCCCCCGGAGAACCCAGATACGCAGTATTTT.